This record covers a single TCR beta chain. Trimming removed 4 bases from V and 3 bases from J; junction bases left unmatched: 7. This CDR3 contains 15 residues. CDR1 and CDR2 (germline): SGHDN, FVKESK. The data stem from a study of shared clonotypes between healthy human individuals. Repertoires were generated with immunoSEQ multiplex PCR, while TCRdb's copy carries only in-frame clones and drops some. The profile shows about 2 million clones, 85% to 95% of them singletons. CD8 cells regarded as naive lacked CD45RO, were positively chosen for CCR7, and omitted terminally differentiated effector memory CD45RA+ cells. Nashville, Tennessee was home to all donors, each a Caucasian adult.

The clonotype was recovered from a man younger than 35 in good health. This chain connects TRBV14 to TRBJ2-7; TRBD1 matches at 9 bases. Sequenced material: naive CD8+ T cells sorted from blood. The chain's CDR3 is CASSLPGQGLYEQYF. In nucleotides, the CDR3 is TGTGCCAGCAGCCTACCGGGACAGGGCCTCTACGAGCAGTACTTC.